The next 10 T cell receptor beta chains were all read from a single sample in a study of chemoradiotherapy in HPV16-positive cancers. Method: immunoSEQ multiplex PCR; TCRdb's copy keeps in-frame clones and lacks some. The sample yields some 930 clones, 86% seen once. This sample comprised tumor tissue, obtained from a patient who underwent chemoradiotherapy. These receptors came from a human donor with HPV-associated anogenital cancer.

The V gene is TRBV11-2, the J gene TRBJ2-3; D remains ambiguous. This CDR3 contains 14 residues. Germline V gene sequence: CDR1 SGHAT, CDR2 FQNNGV. With 5 bases removed from V and 3 bases from J, the gap between germline ends came to 12 bases. CDR3 coding DNA: TGTGCCAGCAGCCAGATAGGGCGGACAGATACGCAGTATTTT. This translates into CASSQIGRTDTQYF.

V usage is TRBV2 and J usage is TRBJ2-3; 12 positions match TRBD2. Trimming took 7 bases from V and 6 from J; bases not matched to a gene: 5. CDR1 is SNHLY and CDR2 is FYNNEI in the germline V gene. The CDR3 loop spans 14 amino acids. CDR3 sequence reads: CASITSGRIDTQYF. CDR3 DNA: TGTGCCAGCATAACTAGCGGGAGGATCGATACGCAGTATTTT.

This clone has more than one count but fewer than ten. The V and J genes are TRBV28 and TRBJ2-7; 8 positions agree with TRBD1. CDR1 MDHEN and CDR2 SYDVKM come from the germline V gene. This CDR3 comprises 14 residues. V gave up 7 bases and J gave up 0 bases; unmatched junction bases: 5. The chain's CDR3 is CASKTGGSSYEQYF. In DNA, the CDR3 is TGTGCCAGCAAAACAGGGGGAAGCTCCTACGAGCAGTACTTC. Filled out from reference TRBV28 and TRBJ2-7, the complete variable domain reads DVKVTQSSRYLVKRTGEKVFLECVQDMDHENMFWYRQDPGLGLRLIYFSYDVKMKEKGDIPEGYSVSREKKERFSLILESASTNQTSMYLCASKTGGSSYEQYFGPGTRLTVT.

The V gene is TRBV5-8, the J gene TRBJ1-1; the D is unclear. The CDR3 has 11 residues. V gave up 4 bases and J gave up 5 bases, with 6 bases separating them. In germline, CDR1 is SGHTS, CDR2 YDEGEE. The CDR3 nucleotides read TGTGCCAGCAGCCTACGGACTGAAGCTTTCTTT. Translation gives CASSLRTEAFF.

This clone was seen only a few times. J is TRBJ1-5 and V is TRBV6-5; no clear D gene. The CDR3 has 15 residues. Germline assignment: CDR1 MNHEY and CDR2 SVGAGI. With 7 bases removed from V and 0 bases from J, the gap between germline ends came to 13 bases. CDR3 bases: TGTGCCAGCACTCCCAAGGCTTTTAGCAATCAGCCCCAGCATTTT. Protein product: CASTPKAFSNQPQHF.

This chain joins TRBV6-1 and TRBJ2-2; 8 bases agree with TRBD2. Germline V CDR1 and CDR2: MNHNS, SASEGT. The junction had 10 bases not matched to a gene; V was cut back by 4 bases and J by 6 bases. This CDR3 contains 16 residues. The CDR3 is CASSATSAGEAGELFF. For the CDR3, the DNA is TGTGCCAGCAGTGCAACCTCAGCGGGAGAGGCCGGGGAGCTGTTTTTT.

The chain is built from TRBV14 and TRBJ1-1; TRBD1 aligns across 9 bases. In germline, CDR1 is SGHDN, CDR2 FVKESK. This CDR3 is 15 amino acids long. The junction had 9 bases not matched to a gene; V was cut back by 3 bases and J by 7 bases. This chain's CDR3 is CASSHRFGGQGEAFF. DNA of the CDR3: TGTGCCAGCAGCCATCGTTTTGGGGGACAGGGTGAAGCTTTCTTT.

Of note for this clone: The junction departs from the called germline gene at one end, perhaps through a read error. The rearrangement joins TRBV12-5 to TRBJ1-2, with D hard to call. From germline, CDR1 is LGHNT and CDR2 FRNRAP. CDR3 length equals 8 residues. The CDR3 reads CASGSPLF. CDR3 bases: TGTGCTAGTGGTTCGCCTCTCTTC.

This clone was detected only once. V is TRBV27 and J is TRBJ2-4; 9 bases are shared with TRBD1. Germline V lookup: CDR1 MNHEY, CDR2 SMNVEV (reference sequence). J lost 9 bases, V lost 10 bases, and 7 bases had no gene match. The CDR3 has 12 residues. The CDR3: CATLGQGTIQYF. Here the CDR3 DNA reads TGTGCCACCCTCGGACAGGGGACCATTCAGTACTTC.

V is TRBV7-8 and J is TRBJ2-1; D might be TRBD1 (6 bases). Per germline, CDR1 SGHVS and CDR2 FQNEAQ. Between the trimmed V and J ends, which lost 1 base and 1 base, there was a span of 11 bases. This CDR3 comprises 16 residues. Here the CDR3 reads CASSLEGEWSYNEQFF. In DNA, the CDR3 is TGTGCCAGCAGCTTAGAGGGGGAGTGGTCCTACAATGAGCAGTTCTTC.